This passage covers 9 T cell receptor beta chains from one sample sequenced in a study of Ad26.COV2.S vaccination and SARS-CoV-2 variants. Sequencing used immunoSEQ multiplex PCR; TCRdb keeps in-frame clones, though not all of them. The sample lists fewer than 600,000 clones, roughly nine tenths seen once, with around 1.8% in the top ten. The sample's treatment: some 20 received Ad26.COV2.S at low or high dose, single or two shots; roughly 5 received placebo; per-sample allocation not given. Samples were taken on day 63 after the first vaccine or placebo injection. The sample was peripheral blood, taken in a trial of Ad26.COV2.S vaccine versus placebo. The receptors were gathered from a person between 18 and 65 years old who received the Ad26.COV2.S COVID-19 vaccine or a placebo.

The CDR3 sequence is CASSPHLGGGGNTIYF. The CDR3 DNA reads as TGTGCCAGCAGCCCCCACCTGGGTGGGGGCGGAAACACCATATATTTT. The chain links TRBV3-1 (or the pseudogene TRBV3-2) to TRBJ1-3; D is possibly TRBD1 (6 bases). V lost 4 bases to trimming and J lost 4 bases, with 17 bases between them. Germline V gene sequence: CDR1 LGHDT, CDR2 YNNKEL (reference sequence). CDR3 length: 16 residues.

The genes are TRBV3-1 (or the pseudogene TRBV3-2) and TRBJ1-2; 7 nucleotides agree with TRBD1. The CDR3 runs to 19 residues. V gave up 4 bases and J gave up 0 bases; unmatched junction bases: 17. CDR1 is LGHDT, CDR2 YNNKEL, per germline (reference sequence). CDR3 nucleotide sequence: TGTGCCAGCAGCCCTATGACAGGGTTGGTATCTTTCGCTAACTATGGCTACACCTTC. The encoded protein is CASSPMTGLVSFANYGYTF.

The J gene is TRBJ2-1, the V gene TRBV19; TRBD1 agrees at 8 bases. The length of the CDR3 is 15 residues. V lost 3 bases, J lost 5 bases, and 6 bases stayed unmatched. Germline CDR1 LNHDA, CDR2 SQIVND (reference sequence). For the CDR3, the DNA is TGTGCCAGTAGTATCGACAGGGGTCGCAACAATGAGCAGTTCTTC. Protein product: CASSIDRGRNNEQFF.

The chain employs TRBV19 and TRBJ2-5, with TRBD2 identical over 7 bases. Trimming at V came to 3 bases and at J to 3 bases, leaving 13 bases not matched to a gene. Germline V gene data show CDR1 as LNHDA and CDR2 as SQIVND (reference sequence). The CDR3 covers 17 residues. The CDR3 DNA reads TGTGCCAGTAGTATTTGGGGGGGACCGAGGTTAAAAGAGACCCAGTACTTC. Residues: CASSIWGGPRLKETQYF.

This chain uses TRBV10-3 with TRBJ1-2; D unclear. CDR3 length: 14 amino acids. Germline CDR1 and CDR2: ENHRY and SYGVKD. Between the trimmed V and J ends, which lost 3 bases and 3 bases, there was a span of 11 bases. CDR3 bases: TGTGCCATCAGTGAAGAAATAACCTACTATGGCTACACCTTC. Translation gives CAISEEITYYGYTF.

This chain links TRBV11-3 with TRBJ1-2; 8 bases align to TRBD1. CDR1 SGHNT and CDR2 YENEEA come from the germline V gene. The V segment lost 2 bases and the J segment 1 base; nucleotides outside the gene matches: 18. The CDR3 is 20 amino acids. CDR3 protein: CASSLILPGQAAICNYGYTF. CDR3 DNA: TGTGCCAGCAGCTTAATTTTACCGGGACAGGCGGCGATATGTAACTATGGCTACACCTTC. Filled out from reference TRBV11-3 and TRBJ1-2, the complete variable domain reads EAGVVQSPRYKIIEKKQPVAFWCNPISGHNTLYWYLQNLGQGPELLIRYENEEAVDDSQLPKDRFSAERLKGVDSTLKIQPAELGDSAVYLCASSLILPGQAAICNYGYTFGSGTRLTVV.

This clone occurred once. The chain couples TRBV3-1 (or the pseudogene TRBV3-2) to TRBJ2-7; D gene ambiguous. This CDR3 has 11 amino acids. The germline V gene has CDR1 LGHDT and CDR2 YNNKEL (reference sequence). The ends were cut back, 4 bases at V and 3 bases at J, with 4 bases in the middle. The CDR3 DNA sequence: TGTGCCAGCAGCCGGGTCTACGAGCAGTACTTC. Amino acid sequence: CASSRVYEQYF.

The chain has TRBV4-1 and TRBJ1-4; no reliable D call. Trimming removed 0 bases at V and 5 bases at J, with 10 bases between. The CDR3 length is 15 residues. Germline CDR1 and CDR2: MGHRA and YSYEKL. CDR3 coding DNA: TGCGCCAGCAGCCAAGATTCGTTGGGGAATGAAAAACTGTTTTTT. This translates into CASSQDSLGNEKLFF.

The V gene is TRBV14, the J gene TRBJ2-2; 8 nucleotides match TRBD1. The CDR3 is 16 amino acids. The germline V gene has CDR1 SGHDN and CDR2 FVKESK. V lost 0 bases and J lost 7; bases outside the gene matches: 7. The CDR3 reads CASSQERTGNGGELFF. The CDR3 coding sequence is TGTGCCAGCAGCCAAGAAAGGACAGGGAATGGCGGGGAGCTGTTTTTT.